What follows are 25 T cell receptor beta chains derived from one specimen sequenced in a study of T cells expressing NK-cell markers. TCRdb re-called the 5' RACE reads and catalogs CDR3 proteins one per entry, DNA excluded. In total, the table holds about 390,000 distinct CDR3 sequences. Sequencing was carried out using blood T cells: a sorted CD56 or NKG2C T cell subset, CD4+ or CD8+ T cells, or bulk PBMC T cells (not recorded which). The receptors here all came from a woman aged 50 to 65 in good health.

The chain's CDR3 is CASSQDGTSGKWGTQYF. The chain links TRBV4-1 to TRBJ2-3; as DNA is missing, the TRBD2 call by TCRdb cannot be tested. CDR1 is MGHRA and CDR2 is YSYEKL in the germline V gene. This CDR3 is built from 17 residues.

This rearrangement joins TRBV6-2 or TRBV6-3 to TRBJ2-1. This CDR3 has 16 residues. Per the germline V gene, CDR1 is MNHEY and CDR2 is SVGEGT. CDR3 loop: CASSSPGRGAYNEQFF.

CDR3 residues: CASSPGDRPNTEAFF. The chain couples TRBV16 to TRBJ1-1; there is no DNA to check the TCRdb D call of TRBD1. The CDR3 length is 15 residues. Germline V gene sequence: CDR1 KGHSY, CDR2 FQNENV.

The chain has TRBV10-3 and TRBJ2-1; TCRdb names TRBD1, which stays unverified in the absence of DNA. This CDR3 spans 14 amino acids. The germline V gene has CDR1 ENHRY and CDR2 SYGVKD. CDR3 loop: CAIRSGQGNNEQFF.

The CDR3 sequence: CASSQDEGLAVSSQYF. The chain carries TRBV4-2 and TRBJ2-3; TCRdb's D gene call, TRBD2, goes unchecked for lack of DNA. Germline assignment: CDR1 LGHNA and CDR2 YNFKEQ. The CDR3 consists of 16 residues.

The CDR3 here is CASSAHRTADTQYF. This rearrangement joins TRBV2 to TRBJ2-3; TCRdb's D call, TRBD1, is unchecked because there is no DNA. Germline-derived CDR1 and CDR2 are SNHLY and FYNNEI. The CDR3 spans 14 residues. Based on the CDR3 plus reference TRBV2 and TRBJ2-3, the full variable domain is EPEVTQTPSHQVTQMGQEVILRCVPISNHLYFYWYRQILGQKVEFLVSFYNNEISEKSEIFDDQFSVERPDGSNFTLKIRSTKLEDSAMYFCASSAHRTADTQYFGPGTRLTVL.

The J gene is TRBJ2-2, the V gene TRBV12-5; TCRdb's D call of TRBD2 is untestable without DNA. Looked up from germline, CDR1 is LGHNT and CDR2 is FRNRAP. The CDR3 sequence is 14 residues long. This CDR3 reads CASGLALIRGELFF.

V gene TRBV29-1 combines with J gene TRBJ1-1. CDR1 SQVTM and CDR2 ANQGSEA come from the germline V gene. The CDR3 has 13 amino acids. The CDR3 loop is CSSRRWENTEAFF.

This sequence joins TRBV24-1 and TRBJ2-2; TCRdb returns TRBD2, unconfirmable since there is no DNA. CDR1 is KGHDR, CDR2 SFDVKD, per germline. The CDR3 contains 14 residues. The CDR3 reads CATSEPGLDGELFF.

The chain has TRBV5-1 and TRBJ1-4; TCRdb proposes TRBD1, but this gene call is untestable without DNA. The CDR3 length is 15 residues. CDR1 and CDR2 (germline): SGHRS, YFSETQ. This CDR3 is CASSVNQGTNEKLFF.

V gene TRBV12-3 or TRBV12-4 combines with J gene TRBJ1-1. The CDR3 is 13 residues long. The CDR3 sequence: CASAGWVNTEAFF.

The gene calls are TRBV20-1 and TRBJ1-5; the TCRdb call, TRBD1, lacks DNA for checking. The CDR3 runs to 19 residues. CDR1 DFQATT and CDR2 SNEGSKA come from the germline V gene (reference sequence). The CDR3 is CSARDSQATPFYSNQPQHF.

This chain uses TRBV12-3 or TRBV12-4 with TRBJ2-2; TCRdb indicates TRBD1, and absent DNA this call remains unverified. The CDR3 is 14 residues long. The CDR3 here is CASRVQGAAGELFF.

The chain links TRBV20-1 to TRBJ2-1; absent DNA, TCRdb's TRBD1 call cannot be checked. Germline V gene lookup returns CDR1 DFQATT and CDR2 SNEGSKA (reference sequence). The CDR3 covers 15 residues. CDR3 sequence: CSARGQVAALNEQFF.

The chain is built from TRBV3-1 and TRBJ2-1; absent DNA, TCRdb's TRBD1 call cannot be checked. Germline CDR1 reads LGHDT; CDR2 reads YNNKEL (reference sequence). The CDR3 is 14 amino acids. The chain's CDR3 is CASSQGRAYNEQFF.

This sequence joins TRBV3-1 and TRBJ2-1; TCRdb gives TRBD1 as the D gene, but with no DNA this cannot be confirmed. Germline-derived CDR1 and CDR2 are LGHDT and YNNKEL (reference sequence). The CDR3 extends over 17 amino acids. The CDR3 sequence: CASSQDLAGTTYNEQFF.

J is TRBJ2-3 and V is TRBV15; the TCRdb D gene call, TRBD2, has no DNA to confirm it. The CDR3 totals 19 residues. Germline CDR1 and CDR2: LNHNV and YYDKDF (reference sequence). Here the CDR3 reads CATSRDRTLGLVASDTQYF.

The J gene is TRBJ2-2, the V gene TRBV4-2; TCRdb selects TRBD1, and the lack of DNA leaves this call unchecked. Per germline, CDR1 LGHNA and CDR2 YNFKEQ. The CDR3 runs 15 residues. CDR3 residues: CASSQEQDRGGELFF.

The CDR3 reads CASSRSWGGPFTGELFF. This chain links TRBV14 with TRBJ2-2; the D gene TCRdb calls, TRBD2, cannot be checked with no DNA. CDR3 length equals 17 residues. Germline CDR1 SGHDN, CDR2 FVKESK.

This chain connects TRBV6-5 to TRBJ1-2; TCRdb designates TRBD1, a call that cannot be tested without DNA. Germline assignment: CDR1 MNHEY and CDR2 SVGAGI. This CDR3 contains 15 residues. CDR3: CASSYSQGAYDGYTF.

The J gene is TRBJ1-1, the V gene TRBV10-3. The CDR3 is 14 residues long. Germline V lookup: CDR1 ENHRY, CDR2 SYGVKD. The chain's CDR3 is CAISNTQGPTEAFF.

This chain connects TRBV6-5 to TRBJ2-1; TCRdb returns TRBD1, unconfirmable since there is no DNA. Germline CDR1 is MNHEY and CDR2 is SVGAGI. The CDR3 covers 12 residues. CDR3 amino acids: CASSYSGGEQFF.

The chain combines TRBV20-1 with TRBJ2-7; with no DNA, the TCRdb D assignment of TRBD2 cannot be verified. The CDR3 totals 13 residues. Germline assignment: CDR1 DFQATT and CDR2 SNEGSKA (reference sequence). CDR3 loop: CSARPAGPYEQYF.

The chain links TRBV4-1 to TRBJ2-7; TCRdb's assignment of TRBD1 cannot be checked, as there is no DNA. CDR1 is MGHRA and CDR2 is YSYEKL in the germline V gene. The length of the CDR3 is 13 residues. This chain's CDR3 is CASSHTRDLEQYF.

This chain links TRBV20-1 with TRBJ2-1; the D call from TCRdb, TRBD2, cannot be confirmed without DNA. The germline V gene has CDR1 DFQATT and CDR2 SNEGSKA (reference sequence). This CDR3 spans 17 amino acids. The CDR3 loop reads CSARTRTSGRGYNEQFF.